The source of this T cell receptor (beta chain) is a study of blood T cell repertoires in COVID-19. Study context: The United States, Italy and Spain were the sources of the acute and convalescent COVID-19 samples. From T cells, B-cell-depleted T cells, or PBMCs came the material, which was cDNA or gDNA.

While infection was still active, Seattle patients were enrolled and then followed longitudinally. Germline V gene lookup returns CDR1 SGHDN and CDR2 FVKESK. Trimming pared 1 base from V and 8 bases from J, leaving 14 bases between. CDR3 length: 14 amino acids. Study processing details: Reference gene primer amplification gave nucleated cell count estimates. This table comes from immunoSEQ multiplex PCR, and its TCRdb copy is limited to in-frame clones, with some not included. V and J calls and clone size are copied from that table; D and trimming were computed from the DNA. The table has 250,000 to 300,000 clones, 75% to 90% seen once; the top ten hold roughly 13%.

Sequencing was done on a sample of peripheral blood. The J gene is TRBJ1-1, the V gene TRBV14, with a possible D match to TRBD1 (6 bases). The clonotype originates from a woman in her 70s with COVID-19, enrolled during active disease. The CDR3: CASSQVGAKHEAFF. The CDR3 DNA reads TGTGCCAGCAGCCAAGTGGGGGCTAAGCACGAAGCTTTCTTT.